The source of this T cell receptor beta chain is a study of cytomegalovirus exposure and HLA in healthy donors. Points from the study as a whole: In vitro, three CMV-associated chains proved specific for CMV antigens. After further analysis at a later stage, 17,000 or so TCR beta sequences were associated with HLA alleles at 0.05 false discovery rate.

The PCR employed 60 Vbeta primers together with 13 Jbeta primers. Generated by immunoSEQ multiplex PCR, the TCRdb table keeps only in-frame clones and is missing some. The sample lists 90,000 to 120,000 clones, 60% to 85% occurring once. About this clone itself: The antigen remains undetermined.

The specimen was PBMCs. This TCR was recovered from a woman aged 18-35 years in good health and CMV-seropositive.

DNA for the CDR3: TGTGCCAGCAGCTTGTCTATCTCCGGGGAGCTGTTTTTT. Protein product: CASSLSISGELFF. The rearrangement joins TRBV7-9 to TRBJ2-2; no definite D call. CDR3 length: 13 residues. CDR1 and CDR2 (germline): SEHNR, FQNEAQ (reference sequence). Trimming took 3 bases from V and 6 from J, leaving 8 bases between them.